This TCR beta chain was retrieved from a study of OX40 agonist ivuxolimab in advanced cancers. At the level of the whole study: Ivuxolimab, which targeted the costimulatory receptor OX40 (CD134), was an agonistic, fully human IgG2 monoclonal antibody. Of the 50 to 55 patients in dose escalation, around 20 had hepatocellular carcinoma, roughly 15 had melanoma, 9 had renal cell carcinoma and 9 had head and neck cancer. The monotherapy dose-escalation portion (N of about 52 patients) of the phase I ivuxolimab trial is reported in the paper. Partial responses were achieved by three dose-escalation patients, of whom one had hepatocellular carcinoma and two had cutaneous melanoma. Patients were allowed to have had prior anti-PD-1, anti-PD-L1 or anti-CTLA-4 therapy, and approximately 40% of the dose-escalation patients had been treated with checkpoint inhibitors. Intravenous ivuxolimab was administered to patients every 2 weeks at six dose levels: 0.01, 0.1, 0.3, 1.5, 3 and 10 mg/kg. In the dose-escalation cohort, over 65% of patients were male, and the mean age was approximately 60 years, with a range of roughly 23 to 85. Peripheral TCRbeta sequencing aimed to test whether ivuxolimab altered TCR sequence diversity and caused clonal T-cell expansion. Overall study outcomes, separate from this receptor: Antigen specificity was not determined for the clonally expanded peripheral T cells. In partial responders in the 0.1-3.0 mg/kg groups, normalized peripheral clonal expansion was found to be among the lowest, especially among CD8+ T cells. Low levels of normalized T-cell clonal expansion were also seen in some nonresponding patients. On average, CD8+ T cells showed more expanded clones than CD4+ T cells after ivuxolimab. At doses of 0.1 to 3.0 mg/kg, clonal expansion of both CD4+ and CD8+ T cells in blood was seen between baseline and week 6.

Patients with autoimmune disease history or receiving systemic immunosuppression were excluded from the trial. In every dose cohort, peripheral blood was drawn for TCR sequencing at baseline, cycle 4 day 1, and cycle 7 day 1. The samples were drawn from a first-in-human, open-label, multicenter phase I dose-escalation trial of ivuxolimab. Adults with locally advanced or metastatic melanoma, renal cell carcinoma, hepatocellular carcinoma or head and neck squamous cell carcinoma were enrolled in the trial. Before TCR sequencing, CD4+ T cells and CD8+ T cells were sorted from peripheral blood as separate populations. For sequencing of the TCRbeta CDR3 region, genomic DNA was extracted from the sorted cells. The immunoSEQ Assay was used to sequence the TCRbeta CDR3 regions. Entries here come from immuneACCESS through TCRdb and include only in-frame sequences with V and J called. Some clones fail to appear in such tables; in the studies checked, an unresolved V gene covers under half of the shortfall, and the cause of the remainder is unknown. Counted in this sample were about 69,000 clones; 70% to 90% of them appeared once. The ten largest clonotypes hold roughly 6% of the sample.

Details on this clone: No antigen is known for it. No much larger clonotype is one base removed from it; base qualities were not supplied.

As encoded in the germline V gene, CDR1 is SGHVS while CDR2 is FQNEAQ. After removal of 5 bases from V and 4 bases from J, the junction retains 12 bases not matched to a gene. The CDR3 runs 16 amino acids, cysteine and phenylalanine included. Here the CDR3 DNA is all that survives: 48 bases in frame from base 1. This receptor chain uses TRBV7-8 and TRBJ1-2; a stretch of 8 junction bases matches TRBD1. The receptor comes from an adult with an advanced solid tumor such as melanoma, head and neck, liver or kidney cancer. The source material was CD4+ or CD8+ T cells sorted from blood, sampled in a trial of the OX40 agonist ivuxolimab. The nucleotide sequence is given as TGTGCCAGCAGCCGCCAGGTCCTCACAGGGGGCTATGGCTACACCTTC. Its protein product is CASSRQVLTGGYGYTF.